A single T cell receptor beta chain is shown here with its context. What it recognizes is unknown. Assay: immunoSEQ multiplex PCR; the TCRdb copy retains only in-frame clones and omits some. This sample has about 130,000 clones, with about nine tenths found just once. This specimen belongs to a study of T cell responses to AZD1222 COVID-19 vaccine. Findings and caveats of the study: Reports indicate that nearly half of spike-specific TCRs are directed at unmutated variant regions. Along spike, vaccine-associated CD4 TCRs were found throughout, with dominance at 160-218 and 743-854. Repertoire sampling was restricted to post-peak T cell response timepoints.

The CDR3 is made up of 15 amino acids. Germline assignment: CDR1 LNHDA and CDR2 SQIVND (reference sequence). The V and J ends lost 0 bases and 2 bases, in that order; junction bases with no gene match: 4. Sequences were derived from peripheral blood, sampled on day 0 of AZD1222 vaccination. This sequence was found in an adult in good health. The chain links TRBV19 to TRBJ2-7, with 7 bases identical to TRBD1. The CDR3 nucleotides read TGTGCCAGTAGTATAGATCGGCAGGGGGCCTACGAGCAGTACTTC. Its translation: CASSIDRQGAYEQYF.